What follows are 8 T cell receptor beta chains derived from one specimen sequenced in a study of OX40 agonist ivuxolimab in advanced cancers. Data came from immunoSEQ multiplex PCR; TCRdb stores just in-frame clones and leaves some out. The table records 65,000 to 80,000 clones, approximately 83% of them present only once. The material sequenced was CD4+ or CD8+ T cells sorted from blood, taken in a trial of the OX40 agonist ivuxolimab. The receptors here all came from an adult with an advanced solid tumor such as melanoma, head and neck, liver or kidney cancer.

The chain has TRBV4-1 and TRBJ2-1, with TRBD2 matching over 8 bases. Germline CDR1 MGHRA, CDR2 YSYEKL. V gave up 3 bases and J gave up 7 bases; unmatched junction bases: 11. The CDR3 loop spans 16 amino acids. The CDR3 sequence: CASSHPGTRSGNEQFF. The DNA for the CDR3 is TGCGCCAGCAGCCACCCCGGGACTAGGTCAGGGAATGAGCAGTTCTTC.

The chain couples TRBV5-6 to TRBJ2-1; D is tentatively TRBD1 or TRBD2 (6 bases each). The germline CDR1 and CDR2 sequences are SGHDT and YYEEEE. The CDR3 has 15 residues. Trimming removed 0 bases at V and 10 bases at J, with 17 bases between. The CDR3 region has the DNA TGTGCCAGCAGCTTGGTTGGGGGGCAAAGGGGCGAGCAGTTCTTC. Its translation is CASSLVGGQRGEQFF.

This clone has just one count. The V call is TRBV21-1, the J call TRBJ2-4; the D call TRBD1 from the table was never checked on the DNA. TRBV21-1 is a recognized pseudogene. This CDR3 is built from 16 residues. CDR3 sequence: CASSASGTDKKNIQYF. In DNA, the CDR3 is TGTGCCAGCAGCGCCTCCGGGACAGACAAAAAAAACATTCAGTACTTC.

The V call is TRBV11-3, the J call TRBJ2-1; no reliable D call. The V gene lost 4 bases and the J gene lost 5 bases, with 9 bases spanning the gap. Germline values: CDR1 SGHNT, CDR2 YENEEA. CDR3 length equals 13 residues. The chain's CDR3 is CASSYAVDNEQFF. DNA for the CDR3: TGTGCCAGCAGCTACGCAGTAGACAATGAGCAGTTCTTC.

The CDR3 DNA sequence: TGCGCCAGCAGCCGTGGACAGGGGGACTCTGGAAACACCATATATTTT. As protein: CASSRGQGDSGNTIYF. V is TRBV5-1 and J is TRBJ1-3, with TRBD1 identical over 10 bases. V shed 4 bases, J shed 0 bases, and the junction held 4 bases outside the gene matches. The CDR3 is made up of 16 amino acids. Germline CDR1 is SGHRS and CDR2 is YFSETQ.

In its sample, this clone was seen a few times. The V call is TRBV30, the J call TRBJ1-1, with a tentative D call TRBD1 (6 bases). Germline loops: CDR1 GTSNPN, CDR2 SVGIG (reference sequence). V was shortened by 4 bases and J by 4 bases, with 16 bases between the two germline ends. This CDR3 contains 14 residues. Written as DNA, the CDR3 is TGTGCCTGGATGTCCGTGGGGGGCCTCACTGAAGCTTTCTTT. Its translation: CAWMSVGGLTEAFF.

This chain joins TRBV18 and TRBJ2-3; D may be TRBD1 (6 bases). Per the germline V gene, CDR1 is KGHSH and CDR2 is LQKENI. The V end was cut by 5 bases, the J end by 0 bases, with 12 bases between. The CDR3 has 15 amino acids. The CDR3 loop reads CASSRQAASTDTQYF. As DNA, the CDR3 is TGTGCCAGCTCAAGACAGGCGGCTAGCACAGATACGCAGTATTTT.

The chain uses TRBV11-1 and TRBJ2-5; no definite D call. V lost 1 base, J lost 1 base, and 7 bases lay in between. The V gene's germline CDR1 is SGHAT and CDR2 FQDESV (reference sequence). The CDR3 runs 14 residues. CDR3 coding DNA: TGTGCCAGCAGCTTAGTACCGGGCCAAGAGACCCAGTACTTC. Residues: CASSLVPGQETQYF.